This T cell receptor beta chain was recorded in a study of early stage breast cancer tumors. Whole-study context: Twelve of the 16 invasive tumors were ER+, PR+ and HER2-.

Findings and caveats of the study: Compared with adjacent normal breast tissue, tumors showed roughly 2.5-fold greater T cell density and higher clonality. Most shared enriched TCRB sequences were commonly generated ones.

Comments on this clone: As yet, its antigen is unknown.

This CDR3 spans 18 amino acids. The junction had 10 bases not matched to a gene; V was cut back by 4 bases and J by 6 bases. Germline assignment: CDR1 LNHDA and CDR2 SQIVND (reference sequence). Some clones are missing from TCRdb's copy, which holds only in-frame ones; the method was immunoSEQ multiplex PCR. The table lists over 25,000 clones, 75% to 85% of them singletons. The TCR comes from a person between 55 and 70 years old with breast cancer. Sample: blood. The gene calls are TRBV19 and TRBJ2-3; 16 bases fit TRBD2. The CDR3: CASSTSPGTSGRADTQYF. The CDR3 DNA reads as TGTGCCAGTAGTACCTCCCCGGGGACTAGCGGGAGGGCGGATACGCAGTATTTT.